Below, one T cell receptor beta chain is given with its context. Its specificity is not known. These data come from a study of OX40 agonist ivuxolimab in advanced cancers. Study-wide points: Blood T cells, both CD4+ and CD8+, expanded clonally by week 6 at 0.1 to 3.0 mg/kg. Averaging showed that CD8+ T cells had more expanded clones than CD4+ did.

Trimming removed 5 bases from V and 6 bases from J; junction bases left unmatched: 4. Germline-derived CDR1 and CDR2 are LGHNA and YSLEER. This CDR3 is 13 amino acids long. Clones were sequenced by immunoSEQ multiplex PCR, and TCRdb holds only the in-frame ones, with some missing. The data show under 20,000 clones, with over 60% seen just once and 24% held by the top ten. The TCR originated in an adult with an advanced solid tumor such as melanoma, head and neck, liver or kidney cancer. The rearrangement uses TRBV4-3 and TRBJ1-5; 7 bases align to TRBD1. This material consisted of CD4+ or CD8+ T cells sorted from blood, taken in a trial of the OX40 agonist ivuxolimab. CDR3 region: CASSEDRFQPQHF. DNA for the CDR3: TGCGCCAGCAGCGAGGACAGGTTTCAGCCCCAGCATTTT.